This TCR beta chain derives from a study of T cell repertoires in cytomegalovirus infection. Study information: Alongside well-studied HLA-B-restricted CMV epitopes, recently identified HLA-C-restricted CMV epitopes were also used. A matching HLA type, together with CMV infection, was signaled by public TCR beta signatures. Regarding the study as a whole: People with CMV and the relevant HLA were identified by cumulative public TCR beta family frequency. Clonotype analysis showed dominance of the ex vivo response by HLA-C-restricted CMV-specific TCR beta clonotypes.

Note on this clonotype: Its antigen is not known.

Germline values: CDR1 DFQATT, CDR2 SNEGSKA (reference sequence). The CDR3 sequence is 18 residues long. Trimming removed 5 bases from V and 2 bases from J; junction bases left unmatched: 17. TCRdb ran MiXCR on the reads and lists one entry per CDR3 protein. The table records some 940,000 distinct CDR3 sequences, less than 35% of them present only once. This specimen was cultured CD8+ T cells from PBMCs, taken from culture after CMV antigen stimulation. This chain connects TRBV20-1 to TRBJ2-3, with 9 bases that match TRBD2. This clonotype was sampled from a human donor in good health (CMV status not recorded). Some clones in this sample may be carry-over from other donors' samples. CDR3 bases: TGCAGTGCTCGTACCCTAGCGGGGCTACCCATTTTCACAGATACGCAGTATTTT. This codes for CSARTLAGLPIFTDTQYF.